This T cell receptor beta chain is drawn from a study of OX40 agonist ivuxolimab in advanced cancers. Measured with immunoSEQ multiplex PCR; TCRdb has only the in-frame clones, and not every one. The table includes tens of thousands of clones, around 87% detected once. The clonotype originates from an adult with an advanced solid tumor such as melanoma, head and neck, liver or kidney cancer. This sample comprised CD4+ or CD8+ T cells sorted from blood, obtained in a trial of the OX40 agonist ivuxolimab.

This chain's CDR3 is CASSPRLAASSYNEQFF. As DNA, the CDR3 is TGTGCCAGCAGCCCCCGACTAGCGGCTAGCTCCTACAATGAGCAGTTCTTC. This chain joins TRBV9 and TRBJ2-1; 9 bases are shared with TRBD2. CDR3 length: 17 amino acids. The ends lost 4 bases at V and 0 bases at J; junction bases unmatched: 8. CDR1 is SGDLS and CDR2 is YYNGEE in the germline V gene.